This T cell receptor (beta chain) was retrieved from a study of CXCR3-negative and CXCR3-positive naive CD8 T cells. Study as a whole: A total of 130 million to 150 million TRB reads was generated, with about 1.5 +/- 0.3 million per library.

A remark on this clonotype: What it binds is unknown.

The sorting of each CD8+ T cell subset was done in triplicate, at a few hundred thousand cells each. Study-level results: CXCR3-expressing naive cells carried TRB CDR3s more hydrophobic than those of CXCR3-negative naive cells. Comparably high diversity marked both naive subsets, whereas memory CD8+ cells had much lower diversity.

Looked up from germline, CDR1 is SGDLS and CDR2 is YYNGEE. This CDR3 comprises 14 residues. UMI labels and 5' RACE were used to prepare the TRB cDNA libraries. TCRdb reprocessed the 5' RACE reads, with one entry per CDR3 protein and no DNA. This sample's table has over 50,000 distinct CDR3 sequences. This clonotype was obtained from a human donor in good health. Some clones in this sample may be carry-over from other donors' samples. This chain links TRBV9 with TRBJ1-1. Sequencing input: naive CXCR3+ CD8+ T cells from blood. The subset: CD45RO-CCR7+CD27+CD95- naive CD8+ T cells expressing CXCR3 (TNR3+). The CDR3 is CASSVGPSNTEAFF. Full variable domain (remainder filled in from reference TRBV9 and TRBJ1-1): DSGVTQTPKHLITATGQRVTLRCSPRSGDLSVYWYQQSLDQGLQFLIQYYNGEERAKGNILERFSAQQFPDLHSELNLSSLELGDSALYFCASSVGPSNTEAFFGQGTRLTVV.